This T cell receptor beta chain came from a study of shared clonotypes between healthy human individuals. Study-wide background: Plates per donor: three CD4 naive, three CD4 memory, two CD8 naive, one CD8 memory.

Notes on the study in general: With few donors, the genetic and exposure-history diversity represented was limited.

Donors comprised only Caucasian adults living in Nashville, Tennessee. Turning to this clone: Its specificity is not known. In the same sample, other DNA sequences code for this CDR3.

After removal of 3 bases from V and 3 bases from J, the junction contained 4 bases not matched to a gene. The CDR3 length is 16 residues. CDR1 is SGHRS and CDR2 is YFSETQ in the germline V gene. Data came from immunoSEQ multiplex PCR; TCRdb stores just in-frame clones and leaves some out. The table has some 2,500,000 clones, 85% to 95% seen once; the top ten hold around 0.4%. Material: naive CD4+ T cells from PBMCs. Subset given: CD45RA+ positively selected. The genes are TRBV5-1 and TRBJ2-3, with 13 bases identical to TRBD2. This TCR derives from a young man in good health. Some clones in this sample may be carry-over from other donors' samples. The CDR3 is CASSSGLAGPTDTQYF. In DNA form, the CDR3 reads TGCGCCAGCAGCTCGGGACTAGCGGGGCCAACAGATACGCAGTATTTT.